This TCR beta chain was found in a study of T cell repertoires in cytomegalovirus infection (dated by TCRdb to the late 2010s). Turning to the overall study: Recently identified HLA-C-restricted CMV epitopes, whose presentation resists viral immunomodulation, were targeted by peptide stimulations together with well-studied HLA-B-restricted epitopes. The HLA type of each donor mattered for the analysis, because public TCR beta signatures pointed to carriage of CMV infection along with the matching HLA type. General study outcomes and caveats: In the ex vivo response, HLA-C-restricted CMV-specific TCR beta clonotypes were dominant, and in two of eight donors the single most frequent clonotype came from this HLA-C-restricted group. Carriers of CMV infection plus the relevant HLA type were discriminated by the cumulative frequency of public TCR beta family members in the study cohort and in an independent approximately 360-donor cohort.

In its sample, this clonotype was seen many times. It has no known antigen specificity. The sample holds no much larger clone one base away, and base qualities are not on file. Instrument on record: Illumina HiSeq 1500. In TCRdb, the public reads were trimmed at Q25 with fastp and aligned with MiXCR, with productive beta chains retained. Identical CDR3 proteins give one entry, which carries the most common genes and DNA. This sample is represented by fewer than 350,000 distinct CDR3 sequences; almost 30% of them were singletons. The ten most abundant clones make up around 19% of the sample. The germline V gene sets CDR1 to SGHVS and CDR2 to FQNEAQ. From its cysteine to its phenylalanine, the CDR3 spans 15 amino acids. Only the CDR3 DNA is retained, 45 bases long and in frame from the first base. V is shortened by 5 bases, J by 7 bases, and the region joining them spans 15 bases. According to the study, the label for this sample's treatment or condition signals: in vitro stimulation with specific CMV peptide epitopes to enrich CMV-specific T cells.

This TCR derives from a human donor in good health (CMV status not recorded). Some clones in this sample may be carry-over from other donors' samples. The input for sequencing was cultured PBMCs, taken from culture after CMV antigen stimulation. The V and J genes are TRBV7-8 and TRBJ1-6; no D gene is confidently identified. DNA sequence: TGTGCCAGCAGCCTTGGACTAAACACAAATTCACCCCTCCACTTT. This encodes CASSLGLNTNSPLHF.